The T cell receptor (beta chain) described here comes from a study of identical twins. In TCRdb, the 5' RACE reads were re-called with MiXCR into one record per CDR3 protein. The data hold some 730,000 distinct CDR3 sequences, with about 18% observed a single time. This clonotype showed up just a few times. V gave up 1 base and J gave up 5 bases; unmatched junction bases: 8. This CDR3 is built from 17 residues. Germline V lookup: CDR1 GTSNPN, CDR2 SVGIG (reference sequence). The sample was also reused in another study, on T cells expressing NK-cell markers.

This chain uses TRBV30 with TRBJ2-1, with 13 positions matching TRBD2. The sample taken for sequencing was PBMCs. The origin of this receptor is a woman aged 18 to 35 in good health. The DNA of the CDR3 is TGTGCCTGGAGTGGCTACCTTACTAGCGGGAGGGACAATGAGCAGTTCTTC. This translates into CAWSGYLTSGRDNEQFF.